The rows below give T cell receptor beta chains drawn from one sample of a study of OX40 agonist ivuxolimab in advanced cancers. The method was immunoSEQ multiplex PCR; TCRdb's version includes in-frame clones alone and lacks a portion of them. Altogether 20,000 to 25,000 clones are present, approximately 81% being singletons, with the ten largest covering roughly 24%. The starting material was CD4+ or CD8+ T cells sorted from blood, obtained in a trial of the OX40 agonist ivuxolimab. All receptors come from an adult with an advanced solid tumor such as melanoma, head and neck, liver or kidney cancer. The conserved cysteine and the conserved F or W are not part of the CDR3 here. Fields, in order: J gene, V gene, CDR3 protein.

J gene: TRBJ2-5
V gene: TRBV18
CDR3 protein: ASSPSSGGAVGETQY

J gene: TRBJ2-1
V gene: TRBV27
CDR3 protein: ASSPWLVTYNEQF

J gene: TRBJ2-2
V gene: TRBV7-2
CDR3 protein: AYGPDGTGELF

J gene: TRBJ1-4
V gene: TRBV9
CDR3 protein: ASSVGSTNEKLF

J gene: TRBJ1-2
V gene: TRBV7-8
CDR3 protein: ASSLTGEGYGYT

J gene: TRBJ2-7
V gene: TRBV7-8
CDR3 protein: ASSLAGGNTDYEQY

J gene: TRBJ2-4
V gene: TRBV5-6
CDR3 protein: ASSLGGTKNIQY

J gene: TRBJ2-7
V gene: TRBV6-5
CDR3 protein: ASRPGTDYEQY

J gene: TRBJ2-7
V gene: TRBV10-3
CDR3 protein: AISDVAGMHEQY

J gene: TRBJ2-7
V gene: TRBV2
CDR3 protein: ASSVYGTGGYEQY

J gene: TRBJ1-1
V gene: TRBV5-6
CDR3 protein: ASTNGEWGDTEAF

J gene: TRBJ2-1
V gene: TRBV10-1
CDR3 protein: ASSEGLAGMDEQF

J gene: TRBJ2-3
V gene: TRBV25-1
CDR3 protein: ASSGNRGPFSTDTQY

J gene: TRBJ2-3
V gene: TRBV5-4
CDR3 protein: ASSSGSGPDTQY

J gene: TRBJ2-1
V gene: TRBV27
CDR3 protein: ASSLPRSGGGNEQF

J gene: TRBJ2-7
V gene: TRBV19
CDR3 protein: ASSIGGTYEQY

J gene: TRBJ2-5
V gene: TRBV5-4
CDR3 protein: ASSLNYGETQY

J gene: TRBJ2-7
V gene: TRBV27
CDR3 protein: ASSYGSAYEQY

J gene: TRBJ2-7
V gene: TRBV19
CDR3 protein: ASSPNRDEQY

J gene: TRBJ2-1
V gene: TRBV4-3
CDR3 protein: ASSQGTAAASEQF

J gene: TRBJ1-6
V gene: TRBV11-2
CDR3 protein: ASSPQTGRGSPLH

J gene: TRBJ2-7
V gene: TRBV5-6
CDR3 protein: ASSPSTSGEQY

J gene: TRBJ2-3
V gene: TRBV10-1
CDR3 protein: ASSESIGWDTQY

J gene: TRBJ2-3
V gene: TRBV7-9
CDR3 protein: ASSREPADTQY

J gene: TRBJ2-1
V gene: TRBV13
CDR3 protein: ASSLGGDEQF

J gene: TRBJ1-2
V gene: TRBV5-1
CDR3 protein: ASSFSTGRYGYT

J gene: TRBJ2-1
V gene: TRBV4-2
CDR3 protein: ASSQEGQFNEQF

J gene: TRBJ2-3
V gene: TRBV27
CDR3 protein: ASRPAGAPSTDTQY

J gene: TRBJ1-1
V gene: TRBV7-9
CDR3 protein: ASSFRDSRNTEAF

J gene: TRBJ2-7
V gene: TRBV7-8
CDR3 protein: ASSRPRGTMSYEQY

J gene: TRBJ1-1
V gene: TRBV20-1
CDR3 protein: SAPLNTEAF

J gene: TRBJ2-3
V gene: TRBV15
CDR3 protein: ATSSPLPTDTQY

J gene: TRBJ1-4
V gene: TRBV2
CDR3 protein: ASSVAGWEKLF

J gene: TRBJ1-2
V gene: TRBV7-8
CDR3 protein: ASSLWGRDYGYT

J gene: TRBJ1-3
V gene: TRBV25-1
CDR3 protein: ASSSFGDTIY

J gene: TRBJ1-4
V gene: TRBV28
CDR3 protein: ASSRGELEGEKLF

J gene: TRBJ2-1
V gene: TRBV28
CDR3 protein: ASSLGTSGFWEQF

J gene: TRBJ2-6
V gene: TRBV7-9
CDR3 protein: ASSFTSGSGGANVLT

J gene: TRBJ2-7
V gene: TRBV4-1
CDR3 protein: ASSQGGSYEQY

J gene: TRBJ2-1
V gene: TRBV28
CDR3 protein: ASSSMDGNEQF

J gene: TRBJ1-4
V gene: TRBV6-5
CDR3 protein: ASRVGEKLF

J gene: TRBJ1-2
V gene: TRBV6-5
CDR3 protein: ASRVGRGLYYGYT

J gene: TRBJ2-7
V gene: TRBV21-1
CDR3 protein: ASRVNRGRLDEQY

J gene: TRBJ2-5
V gene: TRBV2
CDR3 protein: ASKDEATGETQY

J gene: TRBJ1-2
V gene: TRBV11-2
CDR3 protein: ASSLGTGGHYGYT

J gene: TRBJ1-1
V gene: TRBV4-3
CDR3 protein: ASSQDSGGNTEAF

J gene: TRBJ2-6
V gene: TRBV7-9
CDR3 protein: ASGWATGLGTGANVLT

J gene: TRBJ1-5
V gene: TRBV28
CDR3 protein: ASSLWGDNQPQH

J gene: TRBJ2-1
V gene: TRBV19
CDR3 protein: ASRTSGGYNEQF